This T cell receptor (beta chain) is from a study of CD4+ T cells in melanoma. Overall study findings and caveats: In melanoma, neoantigen-specific CD4+ T cells reportedly differed in differentiation state. CD8+ T cell, macrophage and B cell function reportedly correlated with neoantigen-specific CD4+ T cells.

TCRdb's copy holds only in-frame clones and misses some; the assay was immunoSEQ multiplex PCR. The sample gives about 55,000 clones, approximately 70% of which show up once; 4.8% is in the top ten. On this clone: The target antigen is unknown.

Sequenced input: tumor tissue. This TCR was recovered from a human donor with melanoma.

CDR3 sequence reads: CASSPRSGAITDTQYF. CDR3 nucleotide sequence: TGTGCCAGCAGCCCCCGTAGCGGGGCAATCACAGATACGCAGTATTTT. V is TRBV4-2 and J is TRBJ2-3, with TRBD2 matching 8 bases. CDR1 is LGHNA, CDR2 YNFKEQ, per germline. CDR3 length: 16 residues. Trimming cost V 4 bases and J 2 bases; bases outside gene matches: 8.